This T cell receptor beta chain originates from a study of shared clonotypes between healthy human individuals. Points from the study as a whole: Sorted-subset sequencing was shown by rarefaction to be incomplete despite large depth. Naive subsets tended to show greater estimated richness than memory subsets.

CD45RO-negative, CCR7-selected cells formed the naive CD8 fraction, which excluded terminally differentiated effector memory CD45RA+ cells. Worth noting for this clone: Its antigen remains unidentified. Other DNA sequences in this specimen translate into the identical CDR3.

Germline-derived CDR1 and CDR2 are MDHEN and SYDVKM. The CDR3 loop spans 15 amino acids. Trimming stripped 1 base from V and 3 bases from J, with 13 bases between. It was at deep level that the assay was run. Clones were read by immunoSEQ multiplex PCR, and TCRdb kept only the in-frame ones, dropping some. The sample contains roughly 590,000 clones, just under 97% of which appear only once. Sequenced input: naive CD8+ T cells sorted from blood. The genes are TRBV28 and TRBJ2-7; D not certain. The receptor comes from a woman aged 25 to 45 in good health. CDR3 bases: TGTGCCAGCAGTTTATATTCCGGCAGTAGCTACGAGCAGTACTTC. Its protein is CASSLYSGSSYEQYF. The full variable domain, with the rest looked up from reference TRBV28 and TRBJ2-7, is DVKVTQSSRYLVKRTGEKVFLECVQDMDHENMFWYRQDPGLGLRLIYFSYDVKMKEKGDIPEGYSVSREKKERFSLILESASTNQTSMYLCASSLYSGSSYEQYFGPGTRLTVT.